The 23 T cell receptor beta chains reported below all come from one sample, sequenced in a study of Ad26.COV2.S vaccination and SARS-CoV-2 variants. TCRdb keeps only in-frame clones here, not all; method: immunoSEQ multiplex PCR. Among fewer than 400,000 clones listed, about 89% were seen once. Treatment: roughly 20 received Ad26.COV2.S at low or high dose, single or two shots; several received placebo; per-sample allocation not given. On day 63 after the first injection, vaccine and placebo recipients gave samples. The material sequenced was peripheral blood, taken in a trial of Ad26.COV2.S vaccine versus placebo. The source is a person between 18 and 65 years old who received the Ad26.COV2.S COVID-19 vaccine or a placebo.

The gene calls are TRBV3-1 (or the pseudogene TRBV3-2) and TRBJ1-6; no reliable D call. The CDR3 is made up of 14 amino acids. Germline CDR1 is LGHDT and CDR2 is YNNKEL (reference sequence). V lost 9 bases and J 7 bases, leaving 16 bases between the germline ends. The CDR3 here is CARQCTAMNSPLHF. DNA for the CDR3: TGTGCCAGGCAATGTACAGCGATGAATTCACCCCTCCACTTT.

The rearrangement joins TRBV5-1 to TRBJ2-5; 9 bases align to TRBD1. Germline CDR1 and CDR2: SGHRS and YFSETQ. This CDR3 comprises 15 residues. Trimming at V came to 3 bases and at J to 4 bases, leaving 7 bases not matched to a gene. CDR3 sequence reads: CASSSQGAVGETQYF. The CDR3 DNA reads TGCGCCAGCAGCTCACAGGGGGCAGTAGGAGAGACCCAGTACTTC.

The CDR3 reads CASNADRGTEAFF. The DNA of the CDR3 is TGCGCCAGCAATGCCGACAGGGGCACTGAAGCTTTCTTT. This sequence joins TRBV10-2 and TRBJ1-1; 8 nucleotides agree with TRBD1. The CDR3 runs to 13 residues. V lost 7 bases to trimming and J lost 4 bases; unmatched junction nucleotides: 5. The germline V gene has CDR1 WSHSY and CDR2 SAAADI.

The chain carries TRBV30 and TRBJ2-3, with D possibly being TRBD1 or TRBD2 (5 bases each). The CDR3 spans 17 residues. V dropped 5 bases and J dropped 1 base, with 22 bases sitting between them. Germline values: CDR1 GTSNPN, CDR2 SVGIG (reference sequence). The CDR3 loop reads CAWGRTLGPWGTDTQYF. Here the CDR3 DNA reads TGTGCCTGGGGTCGGACCCTGGGACCCTGGGGCACAGATACGCAGTATTTT.

V and J are TRBV5-1 and TRBJ2-6; D remains ambiguous. The CDR3 consists of 17 residues. The germline CDR1 and CDR2 sequences are SGHRS and YFSETQ. Between the trimmed V and J ends, which lost 0 bases and 0 bases, there was a span of 10 bases. CDR3 amino acids: CASSLAASSSGANVLTF. The DNA for the CDR3 is TGCGCCAGCAGCTTGGCGGCGTCCAGCTCTGGGGCCAACGTCCTGACTTTC.

The CDR3 DNA reads TGTGCCAGCAGCGTAGGACCCCCGGGGGACAATGAGCAGTTCTTC. Its translation: CASSVGPPGDNEQFF. This chain links TRBV9 with TRBJ2-1; maybe TRBD2 (6 bases). From germline, CDR1 is SGDLS and CDR2 YYNGEE. The CDR3 is made up of 15 amino acids. V lost 0 bases, J lost 5 bases, and 12 bases lay in between.

This clone was recorded only once. The rearrangement joins TRBV2 to TRBJ2-3; TRBD2 is a possible D gene (6 bases). There are 18 residues in the CDR3. In germline, CDR1 is SNHLY, CDR2 FYNNEI. V gave up 0 bases and J gave up 0 bases, with 16 bases separating them. CDR3: CASSEALRRGPSTDTQYF. The CDR3 DNA reads TGTGCCAGCAGTGAAGCGCTTCGGCGGGGCCCTAGCACAGATACGCAGTATTTT.

With regard to this clone: The sample has other DNA sequences that encode this CDR3 too. The chain joins TRBV11-2 to TRBJ2-1, with D possibly matching TRBD2 (6 bases). V was trimmed by 0 bases and J by 8 bases, leaving 14 bases between them. Germline loops: CDR1 SGHAT, CDR2 FQNNGV. The CDR3 is 15 amino acids. CDR3 residues: CASSLDGGGFDEQFF. The CDR3 coding sequence is TGTGCCAGCAGCTTAGACGGGGGTGGGTTCGATGAGCAGTTCTTC.

The V and J genes are TRBV7-9 and TRBJ2-1, with a possible D match to TRBD2 (6 bases). V was pared by 3 bases and J by 5 bases, with 17 bases between. The germline gives CDR1 SEHNR, CDR2 FQNEAQ (reference sequence). The CDR3 is 16 amino acids. The CDR3 protein is CASSFGGAIGDNEQFF. The CDR3 DNA reads TGTGCCAGCAGCTTTGGAGGGGCAATTGGGGACAATGAGCAGTTCTTC.

The chain couples TRBV7-9 to TRBJ2-3, with TRBD2 matching 7 bases. Per the germline V gene, CDR1 is SEHNR and CDR2 is FQNEAQ (reference sequence). The CDR3 runs 14 residues. Trimming took 1 base from V and 3 from J; bases not matched to a gene: 1. Here the CDR3 DNA reads TGTGCCAGCAGCTTAGGACTAGCAACAGATACGCAGTATTTT. It encodes CASSLGLATDTQYF.

This chain uses TRBV9 with TRBJ2-7; 9 positions match TRBD2. Germline V gene data show CDR1 as SGDLS and CDR2 as YYNGEE. This CDR3 has 16 amino acids. Trimming removed 0 bases from V and 3 bases from J; junction bases left unmatched: 7. CDR3 residues: CASSVGETSGFYEQYF. CDR3 bases: TGTGCCAGCAGCGTAGGTGAGACTAGCGGATTCTACGAGCAGTACTTC.

The chain has TRBV7-3 and TRBJ2-2; a weak D match, TRBD2 (6 bases). The germline V gene has CDR1 SGHTA and CDR2 FQGTGA. Deletions cut 4 bases from V and 0 bases from J, with 12 bases between. CDR3 length: 16 amino acids. The CDR3 DNA follows: TGTGCCAGCAGCTACCCGGGACTGACGAACACCGGGGAGCTGTTTTTT. Translation: CASSYPGLTNTGELFF.

CDR3 nucleotides: TGTGCCAGCAGCTCCTCCGGGGGTAGCAATCAGCCCCAGCATTTT. Translated, it gives CASSSSGGSNQPQHF. The J gene is TRBJ1-5, the V gene TRBV9, with D possibly TRBD1 on 5 matching bases. This CDR3 spans 15 amino acids. CDR1 and CDR2 from the germline V gene are SGDLS and YYNGEE. Trimming stripped 4 bases from V and 0 bases from J, with 11 bases between.

The gene calls are TRBV28 and TRBJ1-1; 8 bases are a match to TRBD1. Germline lookup yields CDR1 MDHEN and CDR2 SYDVKM. V was pared by 6 bases and J by 10 bases, with 19 bases of the junction left unmatched. The CDR3 length is 16 residues. The CDR3 spells CASSLIRAGGRGSAFF. The CDR3 DNA reads as TGTGCCAGCAGCCTGATAAGGGCAGGGGGCAGGGGATCAGCTTTCTTT.

The chain carries TRBV6-5 and TRBJ2-7; 7 bases are a match to TRBD2. The germline gives CDR1 MNHEY, CDR2 SVGAGI. CDR3 length equals 11 residues. V gave up 10 bases and J gave up 4 bases; unmatched junction bases: 4. The DNA for the CDR3 is TGTGCCACCGGACTAGTTTACGAGCAGTACTTC. It specifies CATGLVYEQYF.

In regard to this clone: The same CDR3 also results from other DNA sequences found in this sample. V gene TRBV18 combines with J gene TRBJ2-5; TRBD2 matches 15 bases. Germline CDR1 and CDR2: KGHSH and LQKENI. The junction had 0 bases not matched to a gene; V was cut back by 0 bases and J by 4 bases. CDR3 length equals 16 residues. CDR3 residues: CASSPPGLAGGETQYF. As DNA, the CDR3 is TGTGCCAGCTCACCACCGGGACTAGCGGGAGGAGAGACCCAGTACTTC.

The CDR3 nucleotides read TGTGCCAGCAGTGACTCATGGGGGTTCAAGAATGAGCAGTTCTTC. This encodes CASSDSWGFKNEQFF. This rearrangement joins TRBV6-4 to TRBJ2-1; D may be TRBD1 or TRBD2 (5 bases each). Trimming pared 0 bases from V and 7 bases from J, leaving 13 bases between. Germline values: CDR1 MRHNA, CDR2 SNTAGT. The CDR3 length is 15 residues.

This chain uses TRBV7-3 with TRBJ2-1, with 8 bases identical to TRBD1. V was clipped by 6 bases and J by 5 bases; unmatched bases: 3. CDR1 SGHTA and CDR2 FQGTGA come from the germline V gene. This CDR3 has 13 amino acids. CDR3 in DNA: TGTGCCAGCAGTTCGGACAGGGACAATGAGCAGTTCTTC. The encoded protein is CASSSDRDNEQFF.

V gene TRBV28 combines with J gene TRBJ1-5, with a tentative D call TRBD1 (5 bases). Deletions cut 6 bases from V and 0 bases from J, with 18 bases between. The V gene's germline CDR1 is MDHEN and CDR2 SYDVKM. CDR3 length equals 17 residues. The CDR3 loop is CASSTPWGDYSNQPQHF. CDR3 DNA: TGTGCCAGCAGCACCCCCTGGGGGGATTATAGCAATCAGCCCCAGCATTTT.

The chain combines TRBV5-6 with TRBJ1-2; TRBD1 matches at 7 bases. The V segment lost 1 base and the J segment 5 bases; nucleotides outside the gene matches: 5. The germline V gene encodes CDR1 SGHDT and CDR2 YYEEEE. CDR3 length: 14 amino acids. CDR3 in amino acids: CASSLLKGAYGYTF. The CDR3 bases are TGTGCCAGCAGCTTGTTAAAGGGGGCGTATGGCTACACCTTC. The entire variable domain, with the rest obtained from reference TRBV5-6 and TRBJ1-2, is as follows: DAGVTQSPTHLIKTRGQQVTLRCSPKSGHDTVSWYQQALGQGPQFIFQYYEEEERQRGNFPDRFSGHQFPNYSSELNVNALLLGDSALYLCASSLLKGAYGYTFGSGTRLTVV.

The chain is built from TRBV20-1 and TRBJ2-1; no clear D gene. This CDR3 region has 10 residues. V was cut by 3 bases and J by 6 bases, with 3 bases left in between. Germline assignment: CDR1 DFQATT and CDR2 SNEGSKA (reference sequence). The CDR3 DNA sequence: TGCAGTGCTAGGGTCAATGAGCAGTTCTTC. Protein: CSARVNEQFF.

The chain links TRBV6-4 to TRBJ2-3; 8 bases line up with TRBD2. The trim removed 2 bases at V and 2 bases at J, leaving 6 bases unmatched. This CDR3 has 16 residues. CDR1 and CDR2 from the germline V gene are MRHNA and SNTAGT. The CDR3 sequence: CASSDGAGGTTDTQYF. DNA of the CDR3: TGTGCCAGCAGTGACGGGGCGGGAGGTACCACAGATACGCAGTATTTT.

V gene TRBV7-9 combines with J gene TRBJ2-5; D possibly uses TRBD1 or TRBD2 (5 bases each). Germline V gene data show CDR1 as SEHNR and CDR2 as FQNEAQ (reference sequence). V was clipped by 5 bases and J by 0 bases, with 13 bases between them. The CDR3 has 15 residues. CDR3 protein: CASSRNRDDQETQYF. The CDR3 DNA sequence: TGTGCCAGCAGCCGTAACCGGGACGACCAAGAGACCCAGTACTTC.